This T cell receptor beta chain came from a study of shared clonotypes between healthy human individuals. On the study more broadly: A donor's plate count was three for CD4 naive and three for CD4 memory; CD8 naive had two and CD8 memory one.

To note about this clone: Its antigen remains unknown. Within the sample, other DNA sequences also encode this same CDR3.

Deletions cut 4 bases from V and 0 bases from J, with 6 bases between. This CDR3 spans 13 amino acids. Germline CDR1 is MNHEY and CDR2 is SVGAGI. CD45RO negativity and positive selection for CCR7 defined naive CD8 cells, a population that excluded terminally differentiated effector memory CD45RA+ cells. Findings of the study overall: As a rule, naive subsets had a larger estimated richness than memory subsets. Around 5% of naive CD4 clonotypes were common to four donors.

Assay used: immunoSEQ multiplex PCR; TCRdb lists only in-frame clones, some missing. The table includes roughly 2,000,000 clones, around 95% detected once. This TCR derives from a man younger than 35 in good health. Some clones in this sample may be carry-over from other donors' samples. Sequenced material: naive CD8+ T cells from PBMCs. The chain employs TRBV6-5 and TRBJ1-1; D might be TRBD1 (5 bases). DNA of the CDR3: TGTGCCAGCAGTTCGGGACTGAACACTGAAGCTTTCTTT. Translated: CASSSGLNTEAFF.